This TCR beta chain came from a study of T cell responses to AZD1222 COVID-19 vaccine. Study findings and constraints: Spike-specific TCR repertoires showed rising breadth and depth after two AZD1222 doses. It should be noted that donors were predominantly white British and more often female, and clonal diversity was possibly underestimated. Epitopes outside B.1.351 and B.1.1.7 mutated regions reportedly drew nearly half of spike TCRs.

Here immunoSEQ multiplex PCR was the method, and the copy in TCRdb shows in-frame clones only, minus some. The table includes about 150,000 clones, 90% detected once. V lost 0 bases to trimming and J lost 3 bases, with 10 bases between them. CDR1 and CDR2 (germline): SGDLS, YYNGEE. This CDR3 is 15 amino acids long. A word on this clone: Its antigen is unidentified.

The V gene is TRBV9, the J gene TRBJ1-3; no reliable D call. This specimen was peripheral blood, taken on day 0 of AZD1222 vaccination. The receptor's source is an adult in good health. CDR3 in DNA: TGTGCCAGCAGCGTAGCCCCCGGGCATGGAAACACCATATATTTT. Its protein product is CASSVAPGHGNTIYF.